The 16 T cell receptor beta chains below come from one sample, sequenced in a study of blood T cell repertoires in COVID-19. TCRdb keeps only in-frame clones here, not all; method: immunoSEQ multiplex PCR. The sample consists of fewer than 120,000 clones, approximately 82% of them appearing once. The sample comprised peripheral blood. These receptors were collected from a woman of 80 years or more with acute or convalescent COVID-19.

The genes are TRBV18 and TRBJ2-3, with D unresolved. With 3 bases removed from V and 3 bases from J, the gap between germline ends came to 10 bases. Germline V gene data show CDR1 as KGHSH and CDR2 as LQKENI. This CDR3 spans 14 amino acids. The CDR3 loop is CASSPSSRTDTQYF. The CDR3 DNA follows: TGTGCCAGCTCACCCTCCAGCAGGACAGATACGCAGTATTTT.

The rearrangement uses TRBV5-1 and TRBJ1-3; TRBD1 matches at 8 bases. The CDR3 totals 15 residues. The germline V gene has CDR1 SGHRS and CDR2 YFSETQ. V dropped 3 bases and J dropped 0; count of bases not matched to a gene: 2. The CDR3 DNA is TGCGCCAGCAGCTCACAGGGGGGCTCTGGAAACACCATATATTTT. Translation gives CASSSQGGSGNTIYF. The whole variable domain, remainder taken from reference TRBV5-1 and TRBJ1-3, is KAGVTQTPRYLIKTRGQQVTLSCSPISGHRSVSWYQQTPGQGLQFLFEYFSETQRNKGNFPGRFSGRQFSNSRSEMNVSTLELGDSALYLCASSSQGGSGNTIYFGEGSWLTVV.

The genes are TRBV7-3 and TRBJ1-1; no firm D call. The CDR3 sequence is 13 residues long. CDR1 SGHTA and CDR2 FQGTGA come from the germline V gene. The ends were cut back, 2 bases at V and 8 bases at J, with 12 bases in the middle. CDR3 sequence (DNA): TGTGCCAGCAGCTTACATGGTACTACCGAAGCTTTCTTT. Translated, it gives CASSLHGTTEAFF. Based on the CDR3 plus reference TRBV7-3 and TRBJ1-1, the full variable domain is GAGVSQTPSNKVTEKGKYVELRCDPISGHTALYWYRQSLGQGPEFLIYFQGTGAADDSGLPNDRFFAVRPEGSVSTLKIQRTERGDSAVYLCASSLHGTTEAFFGQGTRLTVV.

The chain uses TRBV5-1 and TRBJ2-5, with D possibly being TRBD2 (6 bases). This CDR3 contains 14 residues. Germline loops: CDR1 SGHRS, CDR2 YFSETQ. The V end was cut by 3 bases, the J end by 1 base, with 10 bases between. CDR3 sequence (DNA): TGCGCCAGCAGCTCGGACGGGGGCCAAGAGACCCAGTACTTC. It yields the protein CASSSDGGQETQYF.

The chain uses TRBV6-2 or TRBV6-3 and TRBJ2-3; 7 positions agree with TRBD2. Germline CDR1 is MNHEY and CDR2 is SVGEGT. Losses at the gene ends were 4 bases for V and 2 bases for J; bases not matched to a gene: 6. CDR3 size: 15 residues. This chain's CDR3 is CASSSTSEYTDTQYF. The CDR3 bases are TGTGCCAGCAGTTCAACTAGCGAGTACACAGATACGCAGTATTTT.

This clone was counted once. The chain links TRBV2 to TRBJ1-5; 11 bases agree with TRBD1. CDR1 and CDR2 (germline): SNHLY, FYNNEI. Trimming at V came to 0 bases and at J to 12 bases, leaving 7 bases not matched to a gene. The CDR3 is 15 residues long. The DNA of the CDR3 is TGTGCCAGCAGTGAAGCGCTTAGGACAGGGGGCGACCAGCATTTT. The encoded protein is CASSEALRTGGDQHF. The entire variable domain, with the rest obtained from reference TRBV2 and TRBJ1-5, is as follows: EPEVTQTPSHQVTQMGQEVILRCVPISNHLYFYWYRQILGQKVEFLVSFYNNEISEKSEIFDDQFSVERPDGSNFTLKIRSTKLEDSAMYFCASSEALRTGGDQHFGDGTRLSIL.

V and J are TRBV7-9 and TRBJ2-3; 9 bases are a match to TRBD1. The CDR3 length is 16 residues. The V gene end was trimmed by 3 bases and the J gene end by 1 base; junction bases not matched to a gene: 5. CDR1 SEHNR and CDR2 FQNEAQ come from the germline V gene (reference sequence). CDR3 sequence (DNA): TGTGCCAGCAGCTTGACAGGGGGTTGGGGCACAGATACGCAGTATTTT. Encoded protein: CASSLTGGWGTDTQYF.

The chain uses TRBV12-3 or TRBV12-4 and TRBJ1-4; 7 bases fit TRBD1. The CDR3 is 11 amino acids. The V gene end was trimmed by 8 bases and the J gene end by 8 bases; junction bases not matched to a gene: 2. CDR3 nucleotide sequence: TGTGCCAGCCAGGGGGGAGAAAAACTGTTTTTT. Its translation is CASQGGEKLFF.

The V call is TRBV20-1, the J call TRBJ2-3, with 7 bases fitting TRBD2. Germline lookup yields CDR1 DFQATT and CDR2 SNEGSKA (reference sequence). This CDR3 spans 14 amino acids. J lost 10 bases, V lost 3 bases, and 13 bases had no gene match. CDR3 bases: TGCAGTGCTAGTATCGGGGGAGGGACTCGGGCGCAGTATTTT. Its protein product is CSASIGGGTRAQYF.

This clone appeared once. CDR3 in amino acids: CASSVGRQRYEQYF. Here the CDR3 DNA reads TGTGCCAGCAGTGTGGGGCGACAGCGCTACGAGCAGTACTTC. The V call is TRBV2, the J call TRBJ2-7; D is possibly TRBD1 (5 bases). This CDR3 comprises 14 residues. CDR1 and CDR2 from the germline V gene are SNHLY and FYNNEI. V lost 4 bases and J 3 bases, leaving 13 bases between the germline ends.

The chain carries TRBV6-1 and TRBJ2-7; TRBD1 matches at 7 bases. CDR1 is MNHNS and CDR2 is SASEGT in the germline V gene. This CDR3 is built from 17 residues. J was trimmed by 1 base and V by 2 bases; bases with no gene match: 11. The CDR3 DNA follows: TGTGCCAGCAGTGAATACGGGACCGGGACAGCTTCCTACGAGCAGTACTTC. It translates to CASSEYGTGTASYEQYF.

This chain links TRBV19 with TRBJ1-1, with D perhaps TRBD1 (5 bases). The CDR3 sequence is 14 residues long. Trimming cost V 5 bases and J 0 bases, with 10 bases left between them. In germline, CDR1 is LNHDA, CDR2 SQIVND (reference sequence). CDR3 amino acids: CASSRDSLNTEAFF. CDR3 DNA sequence: TGTGCCAGTAGTCGCGACAGCCTGAACACTGAAGCTTTCTTT.

This clone turned up a few times. The chain carries TRBV12-3 or TRBV12-4 and TRBJ2-1, with TRBD2 matching over 9 bases. This CDR3 comprises 13 residues. Unmatched junction bases numbered 3, after V lost 3 bases and J lost 9 bases. The CDR3 DNA reads TGTGCCAGCAGTTTCGGGACTAGCAGTGAGCAGTTCTTC. It is translated as CASSFGTSSEQFF.

This clone has only a few counts. V is TRBV19 and J is TRBJ1-1; 7 bases are shared with TRBD1. The length of the CDR3 is 13 residues. The V and J ends lost 6 bases and 8 bases, in that order; junction bases with no gene match: 9. Germline assignment: CDR1 LNHDA and CDR2 SQIVND (reference sequence). CDR3 DNA sequence: TGTGCCAGTAGCCCCGCAGGGGGGAGGGAAGCTTTCTTT. Protein sequence: CASSPAGGREAFF.

This chain joins TRBV7-2 and TRBJ2-1, with TRBD2 identical over 8 bases. Germline V gene sequence: CDR1 SGHTA, CDR2 FQGNSA. The CDR3 totals 14 residues. With 6 bases clipped from V and 3 bases from J, the junction kept 4 bases outside the gene matches. CDR3 in DNA: TGTGCCAGCAGTGTTAGCGGGAACTACAATGAGCAGTTCTTC. It translates to CASSVSGNYNEQFF.

In this sample, this clone turned up a few times. The rearrangement links TRBV6-2 or TRBV6-3 to TRBJ1-2; possibly TRBD1 for D (5 bases). The CDR3 spans 13 residues. V was trimmed by 6 bases and J by 7 bases, leaving 15 bases between them. The germline V gene has CDR1 MNHEY and CDR2 SVGEGT. The CDR3 DNA sequence: TGTGCCAGCAGCCCGAGCGGGGGTGGTGGCTACACCTTC. Translated: CASSPSGGGGYTF.